This T cell receptor beta chain was sequenced for a study of lymphopenia after photon versus proton radiotherapy (dated by TCRdb to about 2019). Regarding the research as a whole: The study compared the immunological effects of photon versus proton radiation therapy in patients with gastrointestinal tumors who developed high-grade lymphopenia. A cohort of under 25 patients with gastrointestinal tumors who received either photon or proton therapy and subsequently developed lymphopenia was included. The goal of the study was to characterize the differences between the two radiation modalities in how they affect the immune system. The investigation overall reported the following: During treatment, patients who received proton therapy stayed relatively stable, whereas patients who received photon therapy lost naive T cells and TCR diversity and gained effector/memory populations. The survival association was assessed only in patients who died, and better survival with proton therapy was presented by the authors as a possibility rather than a demonstrated result. Among patients across the cohort who died, overall survival time showed an inverse correlation with a larger post-nadir drop in TCR diversity. Once the lymphocyte count had reached its nadir, the repertoires of photon-treated patients showed oligoclonal expansion, particularly of CD8+ Temra cells, and this expansion drove the decline in diversity.

The library was obtained by the immunoSEQ multiplex PCR assay. Deep sequencing of rearranged TCR beta loci, alongside multiparametric flow cytometry, was used to profile T cell repertoires. TCRdb limited this immuneACCESS table to in-frame rearrangements with V and J called. A share of clones is missing; checked studies link under half to unresolved V genes, and the rest is unexplained. Present in this sample are about 25,000 clones, about 91% of which were seen just once. The ten largest make up approximately 18% of the sample. Notes on this clone: The target of this receptor is not known. No qualities accompany the bases; no much larger clone lies one base away.

Taken from cysteine to phenylalanine, the CDR3 has 14 residues. The only DNA kept is the CDR3, 42 bases in frame from the first base. This specimen consisted of peripheral blood, obtained from a patient treated with photon-based radiotherapy. The sequence derives from a man aged 45-60 years with gastric cancer. The chain joins TRBV21-1 to TRBJ2-5; the D call in the table, TRBD2, was not verified against the DNA. TRBV21-1 is a listed pseudogene. DNA sequence: TGTGCCAGCACCCAAGAAGGGAGTCAAGAGACCCAGTACTTC. Its product reads: CASTQEGSQETQYF.